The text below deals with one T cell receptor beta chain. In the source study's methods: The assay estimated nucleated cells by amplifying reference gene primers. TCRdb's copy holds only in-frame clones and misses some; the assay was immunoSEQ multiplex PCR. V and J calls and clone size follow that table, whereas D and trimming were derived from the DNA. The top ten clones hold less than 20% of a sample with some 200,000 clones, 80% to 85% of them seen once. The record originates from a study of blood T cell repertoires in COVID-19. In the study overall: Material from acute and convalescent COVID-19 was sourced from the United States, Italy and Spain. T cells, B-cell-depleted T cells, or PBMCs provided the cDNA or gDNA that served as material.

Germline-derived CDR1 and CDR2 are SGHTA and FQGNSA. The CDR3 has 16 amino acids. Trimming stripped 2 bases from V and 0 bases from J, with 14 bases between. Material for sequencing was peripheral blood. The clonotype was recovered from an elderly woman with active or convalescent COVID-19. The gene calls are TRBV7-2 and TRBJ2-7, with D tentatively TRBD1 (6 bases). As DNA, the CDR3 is TGTGCCAGCAGCTTACCCCGACAGGCGAGCTCCTACGAGCAGTACTTC. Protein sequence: CASSLPRQASSYEQYF.